These T cell receptor beta chains were read from a single sample in a study of CD8 T cells in ankylosing spondylitis. Via MiXCR, TCRdb re-called the 5' RACE reads, giving one row per CDR3 protein. The table records 130,000 or so distinct CDR3 sequences, about an eighth of them present only once. Input material: blood, either unsorted or a sorted T cell fraction (not recorded which). The receptors were sampled from a female donor with ankylosing spondylitis or in good health (not recorded which). The CDR3 runs from the conserved cysteine through the conserved F or W. A D gene is named only where the DNA matches it firmly. Part of the rows lack a size; the others show once, few, many or a class for expanded clones.

v_call: TRBV11-2; clone_size: many; d_call: TRBD2; j_call: TRBJ2-1; cdr3_nt: TGTGCCAGCAGCTTCCCTAGGCTAGCGGGAGTTCCTTACAATGAGCAGTTCTTC; cdr3_aa: CASSFPRLAGVPYNEQFF
v_call: TRBV7-2; clone_size: -; d_call: -; j_call: TRBJ1-3; cdr3_nt: TGTGCCAGCAGCTTATATGGAGGCACCATATATTTT; cdr3_aa: CASSLYGGTIYF
v_call: TRBV20-1; clone_size: many; d_call: -; j_call: TRBJ1-2; cdr3_nt: TGCAGTGCTAGATCAGCCTATGGCTACACCTTC; cdr3_aa: CSARSAYGYTF
v_call: TRBV9; clone_size: many; d_call: -; j_call: TRBJ2-7; cdr3_nt: TGTGCCAGCAGCCCCCCCGACTCATACGAGCAGTACTTC; cdr3_aa: CASSPPDSYEQYF
v_call: TRBV18; clone_size: few; d_call: -; j_call: TRBJ2-4; cdr3_nt: TGTGCCAGCTCCCCCCTTTCGGGGAAGGACATTCAGTACTTC; cdr3_aa: CASSPLSGKDIQYF
v_call: TRBV24-1; clone_size: many; d_call: TRBD2; j_call: TRBJ2-3; cdr3_nt: TGTGCCACCAGTGACCCCGGACTAGCGGAAGATACGCAGTATTTT; cdr3_aa: CATSDPGLAEDTQYF
v_call: TRBV9; clone_size: many; d_call: -; j_call: TRBJ1-4; cdr3_nt: TGTGCCAGCAGCCCGGACAGACTTAATGAAAAACTGTTTTTT; cdr3_aa: CASSPDRLNEKLFF
v_call: TRBV2; clone_size: many; d_call: -; j_call: TRBJ2-7; cdr3_nt: TGTGCCACCGAAAGGAGCTCCTACGAGCAGTACTTC; cdr3_aa: CATERSSYEQYF
v_call: TRBV28; clone_size: many; d_call: -; j_call: TRBJ2-7; cdr3_nt: TGTGCCAGCAGTTTACAGAGCTACGAGCAGTACTTC; cdr3_aa: CASSLQSYEQYF
v_call: TRBV20-1; clone_size: many; d_call: -; j_call: TRBJ1-5; cdr3_nt: TGCAGTGCTGTCGCGGCAGGTCAGCCCCAGCATTTT; cdr3_aa: CSAVAAGQPQHF
v_call: TRBV5-1; clone_size: many; d_call: -; j_call: TRBJ2-5; cdr3_nt: TGCGCCAGCAGCTCTTTCACAGGGGAGACCCAGTACTTC; cdr3_aa: CASSSFTGETQYF
v_call: TRBV5-1; clone_size: many; d_call: TRBD1; j_call: TRBJ1-1; cdr3_nt: TGCGCCAGCAGCTCATCTACAGGGGACACTGAAGCTTTCTTT; cdr3_aa: CASSSSTGDTEAFF
v_call: TRBV7-2; clone_size: many; d_call: -; j_call: TRBJ2-2; cdr3_nt: TGTGCCAGCATCTCCAGTGTCGCCGGGGAGCTGTTTTTT; cdr3_aa: CASISSVAGELFF
v_call: TRBV10-3; clone_size: many; d_call: -; j_call: TRBJ1-2; cdr3_nt: TGTGCCATCAGTCCCGGGGGGGGAGCTTATGGCTACACCTTC; cdr3_aa: CAISPGGGAYGYTF
v_call: TRBV5-6; clone_size: many; d_call: -; j_call: TRBJ2-7; cdr3_nt: TGTGCCAGCAGCTTCCTCCGGGACTCTTACGAGCAGTACTTC; cdr3_aa: CASSFLRDSYEQYF
v_call: TRBV29-1; clone_size: -; d_call: -; j_call: TRBJ1-1; cdr3_nt: TGCAGCGTCCCGAAAGGAGGTGGTGAAGCTTTCTTT; cdr3_aa: CSVPKGGGEAFF
v_call: TRBV5-1; clone_size: many; d_call: TRBD1; j_call: TRBJ2-3; cdr3_nt: TGCGCCAGCAGCATAAGACAGGGGACAACCACAGATACGCAGTATTTT; cdr3_aa: CASSIRQGTTTDTQYF
v_call: TRBV27; clone_size: many; d_call: TRBD2; j_call: TRBJ2-3; cdr3_nt: TGTGCCAGCGGACTAGCGGGGGGCCGCACAGATACGCAGTATTTT; cdr3_aa: CASGLAGGRTDTQYF
v_call: TRBV14; clone_size: many; d_call: -; j_call: TRBJ2-5; cdr3_nt: TGTGCCAGCAGCCAAGCCCCCCAAGAGACCCAGTACTTC; cdr3_aa: CASSQAPQETQYF
v_call: TRBV10-2; clone_size: many; d_call: -; j_call: TRBJ2-3; cdr3_nt: TGCGCCAGCAGTGGAGGTACAGATACGCAGTATTTT; cdr3_aa: CASSGGTDTQYF
v_call: TRBV12-3/TRBV12-4; clone_size: many; d_call: -; j_call: TRBJ1-3; cdr3_nt: TGTGCCAGCACCCTCAGAGGAATCTCTGGAAACACCATATATTTT; cdr3_aa: CASTLRGISGNTIYF
v_call: TRBV6-1; clone_size: many; d_call: TRBD1; j_call: TRBJ1-1; cdr3_nt: TGTGCCAGCAGTGAAGTAGGAGGGACAGTGAACACTGAAGCTTTCTTT; cdr3_aa: CASSEVGGTVNTEAFF
v_call: TRBV3-1; clone_size: many; d_call: -; j_call: TRBJ2-5; cdr3_nt: TGTGCCAGCAGCGTCAATCAGGGCCAAGAGACCCAGTACTTC; cdr3_aa: CASSVNQGQETQYF